Sequencing of this T cell receptor beta chain was carried out in a study of blood T cell repertoires in COVID-19. About the study: Both acute and convalescent COVID-19 samples were obtained from the United States, Italy and Spain. The analysed material was cDNA or gDNA that came from T cells, B-cell-depleted T cells, or PBMCs.

Original methodology: The assay estimated nucleated cells by amplifying reference gene primers. Clones were read by immunoSEQ multiplex PCR, and TCRdb kept only the in-frame ones, dropping some. V, J and clone size were drawn from that table, and D and trimming were deduced from the DNA. Of some 80,000 clones detected, around four fifths appear once; the ten largest clones hold 9.9%. This receptor was obtained from a human donor in a cohort sampled during active COVID-19. Specimen: peripheral blood.

The chain's CDR3 is CASSPGGLANTEAFF. Here the CDR3 DNA reads TGTGCCAGCAGTCCGGGGGGTTTGGCGAACACTGAAGCTTTCTTT. The V gene is TRBV6-5, the J gene TRBJ1-1, with a weak D call TRBD1 (5 bases). Germline CDR1 reads MNHEY; CDR2 reads SVGAGI. Between the trimmed V and J ends, which lost 5 bases and 1 base, there was a span of 14 bases. There are 15 residues in the CDR3.